The table lists the clone carrying this T cell receptor beta chain with a few counts. The source of the sample is a study of early T cells in non-severe SARS-CoV-2 infection. TCRdb redid the calling of the 5' RACE reads with MiXCR, one entry per CDR3 protein. This sample carries approximately 69,000 distinct CDR3 sequences, 12% of them seen once, and the ten largest clones take less than 3%. The CDR3 length is 14 residues. V was trimmed by 2 bases and J by 3 bases, leaving 10 bases between them. Germline CDR1 is KGHSH and CDR2 is LQKENI. Specimen: whole blood, collected at baseline. J is TRBJ1-1 and V is TRBV18, with D unresolved. This TCR was recovered from an adult who was a healthcare worker with PCR-confirmed SARS-CoV-2 infection or an uninfected control (not recorded which). CDR3 protein: CASSPRRMDTEAFF. Here the CDR3 DNA reads TGTGCCAGCTCACCAAGGCGGATGGACACTGAAGCTTTCTTT.